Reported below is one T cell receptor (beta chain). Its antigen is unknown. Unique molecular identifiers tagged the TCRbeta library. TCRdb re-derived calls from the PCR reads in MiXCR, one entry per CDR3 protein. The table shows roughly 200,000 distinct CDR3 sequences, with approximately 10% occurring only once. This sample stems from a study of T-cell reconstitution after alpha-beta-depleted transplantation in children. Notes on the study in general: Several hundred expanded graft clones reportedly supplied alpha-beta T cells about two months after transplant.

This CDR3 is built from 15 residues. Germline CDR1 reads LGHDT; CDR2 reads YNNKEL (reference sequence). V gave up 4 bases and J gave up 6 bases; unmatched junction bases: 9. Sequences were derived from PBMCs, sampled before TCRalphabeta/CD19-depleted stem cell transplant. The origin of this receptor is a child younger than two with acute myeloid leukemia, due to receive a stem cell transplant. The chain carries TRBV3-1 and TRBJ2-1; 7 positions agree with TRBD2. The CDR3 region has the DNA TGTGCCAGCAGCCCTCCAGCGGGACTATCCAATGAGCAGTTCTTC. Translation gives CASSPPAGLSNEQFF.